Sequencing of this T cell receptor (beta chain) was carried out in a study of PD-1 blockade in classical Hodgkin lymphoma. Overall study results and limits: What caused the repertoire differences, perhaps disease activity or prior therapy, remains undefined. Complete responders started with a diversity level that resembled newly diagnosed patients at baseline. Patients starting nivolumab under 1 year after ASCT were excluded.

There are a few counts of this clone. What it binds is unknown. Every patient was affected by relapse after autologous stem cell transplantation, while exposure to brentuximab vedotin was not uniform. Measured with immunoSEQ multiplex PCR; TCRdb has only the in-frame clones, and not every one. Altogether around 20,000 clones are present, over 65% being singletons, with the ten largest covering roughly a quarter. The germline V gene has CDR1 SGHAT and CDR2 FQDESV (reference sequence). The V and J ends lost 4 bases and 4 bases respectively, with 13 bases between them. This CDR3 comprises 14 residues. The receptor comes from a human donor with classical Hodgkin lymphoma. The V and J genes are TRBV11-1 and TRBJ1-2; unclear D gene. Here the sequenced sample was peripheral blood mononuclear cells (PBMCs), taken before the second cycle of nivolumab. The CDR3, as DNA: TGTGCCAGCAGCTCAACCCCCAGTTCCTATGGCTACACCTTC. It codes for CASSSTPSSYGYTF.